These 29 T cell receptor beta chains originate from one sample sequenced in a study of T-cell reconstitution after alpha-beta-depleted transplantation in children. The TCRbeta library was prepared with unique molecular identifiers. TCRdb re-derived calls from the PCR reads in MiXCR, one entry per CDR3 protein. Of 250,000 or so distinct CDR3 sequences detected, around 8% appear once; the ten largest clones hold 6.3%. Sequenced material: PBMCs, mostly from graft donor cells, taken 180 days after TCRalphabeta/CD19-depleted stem cell transplant. These receptors were obtained from a male patient younger than 18 who had a stem cell transplant for acute lymphoblastic leukemia, so the T cells may come from the graft donor.

In this sample, this clonotype turned up many times. This sequence joins TRBV12-3 or TRBV12-4 and TRBJ2-1; a possible D gene is TRBD2 (5 bases). Trimming took 3 bases from V and 2 from J, leaving 8 bases between them. The CDR3 has 14 amino acids. The CDR3 DNA reads as TGTGCCAGCAGTTTGGTACTAGCCTACAATGAGCAGTTCTTC. Translating gives CASSLVLAYNEQFF.

Concerning this clonotype: This clone may be a read error of a much larger clone one base away. The chain uses TRBV4-3 and TRBJ2-5, with TRBD1 matching 8 bases. Germline CDR1 reads LGHNA; CDR2 reads YSLEER. CDR3 length: 15 residues. V was clipped by 0 bases and J by 5 bases; unmatched bases: 5. CDR3 amino acids: CASSQDGRGPETQYF. The CDR3 nucleotides are TGCGCCAGCAGCCAAGACGGCAGGGGGCCGGAGACCCAGTACTTC.

This clonotype showed up many times. One end of the junction fails to match germline, which may point to a read error. The chain recombines TRBV24-1 with TRBJ2-3; 11 bases map to TRBD2. CDR1 and CDR2 from the germline V gene are KGHDR and SFDVKD. The CDR3 covers 16 residues. The CDR3 is CATSAGTSGGTDAQYF. DNA of the CDR3: TGTGCCACCAGTGCCGGGACTAGCGGTGGGACAGATGCGCAGTATTTT.

About this clonotype itself: A much larger clone differs by one base, so this may be a read error. The V call is TRBV4-2, the J call TRBJ1-4, with TRBD1 as a possible D gene (5 bases). Germline CDR1 LGHNA, CDR2 YNFKEQ. V was pared by 4 bases and J by 7 bases, with 13 bases between. The CDR3 totals 14 residues. This CDR3 reads CASSRDGGSEKLFF. CDR3 bases: TGTGCCAGCAGCCGGGACGGGGGTTCTGAAAAACTGTTTTTT.

This clonotype was observed at least ten times. The CDR3 region is CASSPEVAGLYNEQFF. The CDR3 coding sequence is TGCGCCAGCAGCCCAGAGGTAGCGGGCCTCTACAATGAGCAGTTCTTC. The chain links TRBV5-1 to TRBJ2-1, with 7 bases aligning to TRBD2. The ends lost 4 bases at V and 3 bases at J; junction bases unmatched: 10. CDR3 length: 16 amino acids. Germline CDR1 SGHRS, CDR2 YFSETQ.

This clonotype showed up many times. The chain employs TRBV7-9 and TRBJ2-1, with TRBD2 identical over 12 bases. J was trimmed by 7 bases and V by 4 bases; bases with no gene match: 11. The CDR3 has 17 residues. In germline, CDR1 is SEHNR, CDR2 FQNEAQ (reference sequence). This CDR3 is CASSSPRLAGVRNEQFF. DNA of the CDR3: TGTGCCAGCAGCTCGCCCCGACTAGCGGGAGTCAGGAATGAGCAGTTCTTC.

This clonotype showed up many times. The CDR3 here is CASSASGGPTQYF. The CDR3 coding sequence is TGTGCCAGCAGCGCCAGCGGGGGGCCCACCCAGTACTTC. The chain uses TRBV9 and TRBJ2-5; 9 bases match TRBD2. This CDR3 contains 13 residues. Germline values: CDR1 SGDLS, CDR2 YYNGEE. V shed 3 bases, J shed 8 bases, and the junction held 5 bases outside the gene matches.

This clonotype has ten or more counts. The rearrangement joins TRBV20-1 to TRBJ2-4; D is possibly TRBD2 (6 bases). There are 16 residues in the CDR3. CDR1 is DFQATT and CDR2 is SNEGSKA in the germline V gene (reference sequence). V was shortened by 0 bases and J by 0 bases, with 12 bases between the two germline ends. This CDR3 reads CSARDSRGLAKNIQYF. The CDR3 bases are TGCAGTGCTAGAGATTCTCGGGGGTTAGCCAAAAACATTCAGTACTTC.

This clonotype was picked up many times. The chain has TRBV5-6 and TRBJ1-1; 7 bases align to TRBD1. Trimming at V came to 7 bases and at J to 10 bases, leaving 7 bases not matched to a gene. CDR3 size: 11 residues. The germline V gene has CDR1 SGHDT and CDR2 YYEEEE. The CDR3 reads CASSRGIGAFF. The CDR3 nucleotides are TGTGCCAGCTCCAGGGGGATCGGAGCTTTCTTT.

This clonotype was detected many times. The rearrangement uses TRBV7-2 and TRBJ2-7, with D possibly matching TRBD2 (6 bases). The length of the CDR3 is 16 residues. V was clipped by 0 bases and J by 2 bases, with 14 bases between them. Per germline, CDR1 SGHTA and CDR2 FQGNSA. CDR3 in DNA: TGTGCCAGCAGCTTAGCGTTATCGGGAGCTACCTACGAGCAGTACTTC. This gives the protein CASSLALSGATYEQYF.

There are many counts of this clonotype. The genes are TRBV10-3 and TRBJ2-7; D may be TRBD2 (5 bases). V was cut by 6 bases and J by 2 bases, with 14 bases left in between. The CDR3 is 14 residues long. Germline-derived CDR1 and CDR2 are ENHRY and SYGVKD. The CDR3 loop is CAIRRASGPYEQYF. Here the CDR3 DNA reads TGTGCCATCAGGCGGGCCAGTGGGCCCTACGAGCAGTACTTC.

This clonotype was seen at least ten times. This chain links TRBV28 with TRBJ1-2; no clear D. There are 14 residues in the CDR3. Germline-derived CDR1 and CDR2 are MDHEN and SYDVKM. V was pared by 5 bases and J by 4 bases, with 14 bases between. CDR3 nucleotide sequence: TGTGCCAGCAGTCCCCCCTCGTGGCTCTATGGCTACACCTTC. Its protein product is CASSPPSWLYGYTF.

The table lists this clonotype with many counts. The chain combines TRBV6-5 with TRBJ2-5; 13 bases line up with TRBD2. The junction had 9 bases not matched to a gene; V was cut back by 0 bases and J by 5 bases. CDR1 MNHEY and CDR2 SVGAGI come from the germline V gene. The CDR3 has 18 amino acids. For the CDR3, the DNA is TGTGCCAGCAGTTACTCGAGACTAGCGGGGGGCCGCGCCGAGACCCAGTACTTC. Protein sequence: CASSYSRLAGGRAETQYF.

As concerns this clonotype: Since a much larger clone is just one base distant, this may be a read error. This CDR3 is missing its conserved last phenylalanine or tryptophan, likely due to a read error. This chain's CDR3 is CASSDGDSRRNSPLHS. CDR3 bases: TGTGCCAGCAGTGATGGGGACAGCCGACGGAATTCACCCCTCCACTCT. The chain links TRBV25-1 to TRBJ1-6; 7 bases map to TRBD1. Germline assignment: CDR1 MGHDK and CDR2 SYGVNS. The CDR3 consists of 16 residues. The ends lost 3 bases at V and 7 bases at J; junction bases unmatched: 9.

This clonotype was detected ten times or more. V is TRBV4-1 and J is TRBJ1-4; the D gene is possibly TRBD1 (5 bases). The CDR3 spans 16 residues. V lost 4 bases to trimming and J lost 1 base, with 13 bases between them. Looked up from germline, CDR1 is MGHRA and CDR2 is YSYEKL. The CDR3 reads CASSRDPGITNEKLFF. The CDR3 DNA follows: TGCGCCAGCAGCCGAGACCCAGGGATAACTAATGAAAAACTGTTTTTT.

The table lists this clonotype with many counts. The rearrangement uses TRBV12-3 or TRBV12-4 and TRBJ1-1; D unclear. Trimming cost V 4 bases and J 1 base, with 10 bases left between them. This CDR3 contains 14 residues. DNA of the CDR3: TGTGCCAGCAGTTCGACGGCGGGGAACACTGAAGCTTTCTTT. This translates into CASSSTAGNTEAFF.

In its sample, this clonotype was seen many times. V usage is TRBV7-2 and J usage is TRBJ1-3; tentative D call: TRBD1 (6 bases). Germline CDR1 is SGHTA and CDR2 is FQGNSA. The CDR3 is made up of 14 amino acids. V was pared by 6 bases and J by 7 bases, with 16 bases between. CDR3 DNA: TGTGCCAGCAGTGTGGCCGGGGGACATAACACCATATATTTT. Translated: CASSVAGGHNTIYF.

This clonotype was seen just once. Since a much larger clone is just one base distant, this may be a read error. V usage is TRBV28 and J usage is TRBJ1-1; D gene uncertain. This CDR3 has 14 amino acids. Per germline, CDR1 MDHEN and CDR2 SYDVKM. This chain's CDR3 is CASSLSTIYTDAFF. In nucleotides, the CDR3 is TGTGCCAGCAGTTTATCGACAATCTACACTGACGCTTTCTTT.

This clonotype was counted at least ten times. This chain links TRBV24-1 with TRBJ2-7, with unresolved D. Germline V lookup: CDR1 KGHDR, CDR2 SFDVKD. Trimming pared 3 bases from V and 8 bases from J, leaving 10 bases between. This CDR3 is built from 12 residues. The CDR3 DNA sequence: TGTGCCACCAGTGATACCGGACGTCAGCAGTACTTC. Translating it yields CATSDTGRQQYF.

Many counts were recorded for this clonotype. The chain combines TRBV9 with TRBJ2-2, with D tentatively TRBD2 (6 bases). CDR3 size: 17 residues. Trimming cost V 0 bases and J 1 base, with 13 bases left between them. CDR1 and CDR2 from the germline V gene are SGDLS and YYNGEE. The CDR3 nucleotides read TGTGCCAGCAGCGTAGCTCGCGGGGAGTGGAACACCGGGGAGCTGTTTTTT. Amino acids: CASSVARGEWNTGELFF.

On this clonotype: A read error is possible here, since a much larger clone lies one base away. The conserved phenylalanine or tryptophan is not found at the CDR3 terminus, so this likely reflects a read error. The chain joins TRBV7-9 to TRBJ1-4; TRBD1 aligns across 9 bases. The germline V gene encodes CDR1 SEHNR and CDR2 FQNEAQ (reference sequence). V lost 5 bases and J lost 8; bases outside the gene matches: 6. This CDR3 is 14 amino acids long. CDR3 residues: CASSKQGALEKLFI. The CDR3 DNA reads as TGTGCCAGCAGCAAACAGGGGGCACTCGAAAAACTGTTTATT.

Ten or more counts support this clonotype. The rearrangement links TRBV6-5 to TRBJ1-1; no definite D call. Looked up from germline, CDR1 is MNHEY and CDR2 is SVGAGI. The CDR3 has 14 residues. The V end lost 2 bases, the J end lost 0 bases, and 7 bases lay between the germline ends. The CDR3 region has the DNA TGTGCCAGCAGTTACGGGCTGTTGAACACTGAAGCTTTCTTT. Translating it yields CASSYGLLNTEAFF.

This clonotype was found once. It may be a read error: a sequence one base away is much more abundant. The chain has TRBV11-2 and TRBJ2-3, with TRBD2 matching 7 bases. V was pared by 5 bases and J by 2 bases, with 10 bases of the junction left unmatched. The CDR3 is 16 residues long. In germline, CDR1 is SGHAT, CDR2 FQNNGV. The CDR3 nucleotides read TGTGCCAGCAGCCCCCCCCTAGCGGACTTCACAGATACGCAGTATTTT. Amino acids: CASSPPLADFTDTQYF. Variable domain in full (rest from reference TRBV11-2 and TRBJ2-3): EAGVAQSPRYKIIEKRQSVAFWCNPISGHATLYWYQQILGQGPKLLIQFQNNGVVDDSQLPKDRFSAERLKGVDSTLKIQPAKLEDSAVYLCASSPPLADFTDTQYFGPGTRLTVL.

This clonotype has a count of ten or more. The rearrangement links TRBV20-1 to TRBJ2-4; D might be TRBD1 (6 bases). The V end was cut by 1 base, the J end by 3 bases, with 10 bases between. The CDR3 is 14 residues long. From germline, CDR1 is DFQATT and CDR2 SNEGSKA (reference sequence). The CDR3 here is CSARAGDGKNIQYF. The CDR3 DNA sequence: TGCAGTGCTAGAGCAGGGGACGGCAAAAACATTCAGTACTTC.

Many counts were recorded for this clonotype. CDR3 bases: TGCAGCGTTGGGTATCGCCTAACCTATGGCTACACCTTC. It encodes CSVGYRLTYGYTF. The chain has TRBV29-1 and TRBJ1-2; D is unclear. The germline gives CDR1 SQVTM, CDR2 ANQGSEA. The CDR3 loop spans 13 amino acids. V lost 4 bases to trimming and J lost 4 bases, with 13 bases between them.

In this sample, this clonotype turned up many times. The gene calls are TRBV6-2 or TRBV6-3 and TRBJ2-1; 8 bases fit TRBD2. The V segment lost 7 bases and the J segment 2 bases; nucleotides outside the gene matches: 4. Germline V gene data show CDR1 as MNHEY and CDR2 as SVGEGT. This CDR3 contains 14 residues. As DNA, the CDR3 is TGTGCCAGCAACGGGGGGGCCGCCTACAATGAGCAGTTCTTC. This translates into CASNGGAAYNEQFF.

This clonotype was observed at least ten times. CDR3 sequence (DNA): TGTGCCAGCAGCTTTTATGGCACAGATACGCAGTATTTT. Its translation: CASSFYGTDTQYF. The gene calls are TRBV5-5 and TRBJ2-3; D is unclear. The CDR3 contains 13 residues. V was clipped by 2 bases and J by 1 base, with 5 bases between them. CDR1 is SGHKS, CDR2 YYEKEE, per germline (reference sequence).

This clonotype was seen at least ten times. V gene TRBV10-3 combines with J gene TRBJ2-7; tentatively, D is TRBD2 (6 bases). The CDR3 is 15 residues long. With 3 bases removed from V and 0 bases from J, the gap between germline ends came to 12 bases. Looked up from germline, CDR1 is ENHRY and CDR2 is SYGVKD. In DNA form, the CDR3 reads TGTGCCATCAGTGAAACGCTAGCGAGCTCCTACGAGCAGTACTTC. Translated, it gives CAISETLASSYEQYF.

This clonotype has ten or more counts. The genes are TRBV28 and TRBJ2-3; D might be TRBD1 or TRBD2, each matching 6 bases. Trimming left V 2 bases short and J 1 base short, with 13 bases between. Germline lookup yields CDR1 MDHEN and CDR2 SYDVKM. The CDR3 is 16 amino acids. CDR3 amino acids: CASSLRGARGTDTQYF. Written as DNA, the CDR3 is TGTGCCAGCAGTTTAAGGGGGGCGCGGGGCACAGATACGCAGTATTTT.